Below are 22 T cell receptor beta chains sequenced from a single sample in a study of OX40 agonist ivuxolimab in advanced cancers. Assay: immunoSEQ multiplex PCR; the TCRdb copy retains only in-frame clones and omits some. This table has about 50,000 clones, about 82% appearing once. Sequences were derived from CD4+ or CD8+ T cells sorted from blood, sampled in a trial of the OX40 agonist ivuxolimab. These receptors all stem from an adult with an advanced solid tumor such as melanoma, head and neck, liver or kidney cancer.

This clone was seen only once. This chain links TRBV5-1 with TRBJ2-7, with D hard to call. V lost 0 bases to trimming and J lost 2 bases, with 3 bases between them. Germline values: CDR1 SGHRS, CDR2 YFSETQ. CDR3 length equals 12 residues. The CDR3 coding sequence is TGCGCCAGCAGCTTGGACACCTACGAGCAGTACTTC. Amino acid sequence: CASSLDTYEQYF.

Regarding this clone: The identical CDR3 is also encoded by other nucleotide sequences in the sample. The chain employs TRBV11-2 and TRBJ1-4, with a weak D call TRBD1 (5 bases). Trimming removed 4 bases from V and 0 bases from J, with 6 bases in between. The CDR3 consists of 14 residues. From germline, CDR1 is SGHAT and CDR2 FQNNGV. CDR3 coding DNA: TGTGCCAGCAGCTCACAGGCAACTAATGAAAAACTGTTTTTT. It yields the protein CASSSQATNEKLFF.

The V call is TRBV10-3, the J call TRBJ2-3, with 9 bases that match TRBD2. V shed 8 bases, J shed 3 bases, and the junction held 6 bases outside the gene matches. CDR3 length equals 14 residues. Germline V gene sequence: CDR1 ENHRY, CDR2 SYGVKD. The DNA of the CDR3 is TGTGCCATCCGCGGGACTAGCAGAACAGATACGCAGTATTTT. It is translated as CAIRGTSRTDTQYF.

The rearrangement links TRBV5-1 to TRBJ1-4; D unresolved. The CDR3 consists of 14 residues. CDR1 SGHRS and CDR2 YFSETQ come from the germline V gene. The V end lost 4 bases, the J end lost 0 bases, and 7 bases lay between the germline ends. The CDR3 protein is CASSLDTTNEKLFF. The CDR3 bases are TGCGCCAGCAGCCTTGACACAACTAATGAAAAACTGTTTTTT.

This chain connects TRBV30 to TRBJ2-2; 8 bases align to TRBD1. The CDR3 runs 14 residues. Trimming took 5 bases from V and 5 from J; bases not matched to a gene: 7. CDR1 is GTSNPN, CDR2 SVGIG, per germline (reference sequence). Here the CDR3 reads CAWDRGHLTGELFF. As DNA, the CDR3 is TGTGCCTGGGACAGGGGCCATCTAACCGGGGAGCTGTTTTTT.

This clone has just one count. V and J are TRBV25-1 and TRBJ1-2; no firm D call. The CDR3 totals 14 residues. CDR1 and CDR2 from the germline V gene are MGHDK and SYGVNS. The V gene lost 8 bases and the J gene lost 5 bases, with 18 bases spanning the gap. The CDR3 here is CASLDASSVYGYTF. Written as DNA, the CDR3 is TGTGCCAGCCTAGATGCCAGCTCGGTGTATGGCTACACCTTC.

The rearrangement joins TRBV29-1 to TRBJ2-3, with a weak D call TRBD2 (5 bases). This CDR3 has 13 residues. Trimming stripped 4 bases from V and 2 bases from J, with 10 bases between. The germline V gene has CDR1 SQVTM and CDR2 ANQGSEA. CDR3 in amino acids: CSVVATYTDTQYF. CDR3 DNA sequence: TGCAGCGTTGTAGCGACCTACACAGATACGCAGTATTTT.

The rearrangement links TRBV18 to TRBJ1-3, with 8 positions matching TRBD1. V dropped 3 bases and J dropped 0; count of bases not matched to a gene: 1. The CDR3 is 15 residues long. Germline CDR1 is KGHSH and CDR2 is LQKENI. The DNA for the CDR3 is TGTGCCAGCTCACCCGGACAGGGCTCTGGAAACACCATATATTTT. Its protein product is CASSPGQGSGNTIYF.

The J gene is TRBJ2-1, the V gene TRBV4-3; tentative D call: TRBD1 (5 bases). The CDR3 consists of 15 residues. With 0 bases removed from V and 2 bases from J, the gap between germline ends came to 8 bases. The germline V gene has CDR1 LGHNA and CDR2 YSLEER. CDR3 loop: CASSQDRATYNEQFF. For the CDR3, the DNA is TGCGCCAGCAGCCAAGACAGGGCGACCTACAATGAGCAGTTCTTC.

The chain uses TRBV2 and TRBJ2-5; 11 bases map to TRBD2. CDR1 and CDR2 from the germline V gene are SNHLY and FYNNEI. This CDR3 comprises 17 residues. V trimming: 3 bases; J trimming: 4 bases; junction bases outside the gene matches: 10. CDR3 protein: CASSEIGTSGGGETQYF. The CDR3 nucleotides are TGTGCCAGCAGTGAGATAGGGACTAGCGGAGGAGGAGAGACCCAGTACTTC.

The rearrangement joins TRBV7-9 to TRBJ2-5; 8 positions agree with TRBD2. The ends lost 1 base at V and 2 bases at J; junction bases unmatched: 9. The CDR3 loop spans 17 amino acids. Germline CDR1 reads SEHNR; CDR2 reads FQNEAQ (reference sequence). The CDR3 bases are TGTGCCAGCAGCTTAGTGTGGCTAGCGGGTGCTCAAGAGACCCAGTACTTC. Translated: CASSLVWLAGAQETQYF.

This clone has just one count. This rearrangement joins TRBV25-1 to TRBJ2-1; 8 positions match TRBD2. This CDR3 contains 13 residues. With 1 base clipped from V and 12 bases from J, the junction kept 5 bases outside the gene matches. Germline loops: CDR1 MGHDK, CDR2 SYGVNS. DNA of the CDR3: TGTGCCAGCAGTGAATCAAGGCTAGCGGGGCAGTTCTTC. Translation: CASSESRLAGQFF.

The V call is TRBV2, the J call TRBJ2-5, with a possible D match to TRBD2 (6 bases). V was cut by 7 bases and J by 3 bases, with 18 bases left in between. This CDR3 has 15 amino acids. Germline V CDR1 and CDR2: SNHLY, FYNNEI. CDR3 in DNA: TGTGCCAGCAAGGCGGGGTGGTTAAGAGAAGAGACCCAGTACTTC. Translated: CASKAGWLREETQYF.

In this sample, this clone turned up a few times. V and J are TRBV11-2 and TRBJ2-7; 7 positions match TRBD1. The ends lost 3 bases at V and 6 bases at J; junction bases unmatched: 2. Germline CDR1 and CDR2: SGHAT and FQNNGV. This CDR3 contains 12 residues. The CDR3 sequence: CASSFSGGEQYF. CDR3 DNA: TGTGCCAGCAGCTTCTCAGGGGGCGAGCAGTACTTC.

The chain is built from TRBV6-1 and TRBJ2-5; TRBD1 agrees at 8 bases. Per the germline V gene, CDR1 is MNHNS and CDR2 is SASEGT. J lost 5 bases, V lost 6 bases, and 5 bases had no gene match. This CDR3 has 13 residues. The CDR3 loop reads CASRKDRVETQYF. The DNA of the CDR3 is TGTGCCAGCAGGAAGGACAGGGTTGAGACCCAGTACTTC.

V is TRBV7-2 and J is TRBJ2-1; 9 positions agree with TRBD2. With V trimmed by 5 bases and J by 9 bases, 2 bases remained unmatched. Germline V gene sequence: CDR1 SGHTA, CDR2 FQGNSA. CDR3 length: 12 residues. The CDR3 spells CASSRGRVEQFF. The DNA of the CDR3 is TGTGCCAGCAGCCGCGGGAGGGTTGAGCAGTTCTTC.

This clone has just a few counts. The genes are TRBV7-2 and TRBJ2-1; 7 bases fit TRBD2. The CDR3 extends over 12 amino acids. V gave up 5 bases and J gave up 10 bases; unmatched junction bases: 5. The germline V gene has CDR1 SGHTA and CDR2 FQGNSA. In DNA, the CDR3 is TGTGCCAGCAGCGCTAGCGGTCTGGAGCAGTTCTTC. Translation gives CASSASGLEQFF.

This clone has a single count. This chain connects TRBV4-1 to TRBJ2-7; TRBD2 might be the D (5 bases). The CDR3 is 16 amino acids. Germline CDR1 MGHRA, CDR2 YSYEKL. The V end was cut by 2 bases, the J end by 2 bases, with 16 bases between. The CDR3 nucleotides are TGCGCCAGCAGCCAATCCCCTGCTAGCCCCCCCTACGAGCAGTACTTC. Encoded protein: CASSQSPASPPYEQYF.

The chain uses TRBV6-1 and TRBJ2-3; tentatively, D is TRBD2 (7 bases). The CDR3 loop spans 15 amino acids. The germline CDR1 and CDR2 sequences are MNHNS and SASEGT. Trimming removed 4 bases at V and 1 base at J, with 12 bases between. This chain's CDR3 is CASSVGGGGTDTQYF. The CDR3 bases are TGTGCCAGCAGTGTAGGGGGGGGAGGCACAGATACGCAGTATTTT.

V usage is TRBV5-1 and J usage is TRBJ2-7; TRBD1 matches at 7 bases. With V trimmed by 4 bases and J by 2 bases, 9 bases remained unmatched. The CDR3 length is 15 residues. Germline lookup yields CDR1 SGHRS and CDR2 YFSETQ. CDR3 nucleotides: TGCGCCAGCAGCAACACCGGGACAGCGGCCTACGAGCAGTACTTC. It codes for CASSNTGTAAYEQYF.

The chain combines TRBV18 with TRBJ2-6; 11 bases map to TRBD1. Germline-derived CDR1 and CDR2 are KGHSH and LQKENI. The J segment lost 4 bases and the V segment lost 4 bases, leaving 3 bases of the junction unmatched. The CDR3 length is 16 residues. CDR3 sequence: CASSRTGGGGANVLTF. CDR3 in DNA: TGTGCCAGCTCACGGACAGGGGGCGGCGGGGCCAACGTCCTGACTTTC.

This clone has just one count. This rearrangement joins TRBV28 to TRBJ1-6; D is undetermined. CDR1 and CDR2 (germline): MDHEN, SYDVKM. The CDR3 is 15 residues long. The CDR3 region is CGSGDLSSYNSPLHF. CDR3 DNA sequence: TGTGGATCGGGCGACCTAAGCTCCTATAATTCACCCCTCCACTTT.